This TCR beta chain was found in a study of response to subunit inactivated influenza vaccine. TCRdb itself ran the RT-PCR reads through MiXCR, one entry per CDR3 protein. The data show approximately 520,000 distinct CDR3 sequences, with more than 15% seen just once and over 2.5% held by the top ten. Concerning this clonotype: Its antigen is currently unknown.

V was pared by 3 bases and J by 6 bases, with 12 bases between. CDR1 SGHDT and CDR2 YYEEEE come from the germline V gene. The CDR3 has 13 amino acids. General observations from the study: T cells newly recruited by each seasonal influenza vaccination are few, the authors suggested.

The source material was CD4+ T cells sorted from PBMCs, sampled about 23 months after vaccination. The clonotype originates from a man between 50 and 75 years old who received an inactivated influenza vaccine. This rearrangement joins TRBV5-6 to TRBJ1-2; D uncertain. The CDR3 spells CASSWGQSNGYTF. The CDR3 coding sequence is TGTGCCAGCAGCTGGGGTCAGTCTAATGGCTACACCTTC.